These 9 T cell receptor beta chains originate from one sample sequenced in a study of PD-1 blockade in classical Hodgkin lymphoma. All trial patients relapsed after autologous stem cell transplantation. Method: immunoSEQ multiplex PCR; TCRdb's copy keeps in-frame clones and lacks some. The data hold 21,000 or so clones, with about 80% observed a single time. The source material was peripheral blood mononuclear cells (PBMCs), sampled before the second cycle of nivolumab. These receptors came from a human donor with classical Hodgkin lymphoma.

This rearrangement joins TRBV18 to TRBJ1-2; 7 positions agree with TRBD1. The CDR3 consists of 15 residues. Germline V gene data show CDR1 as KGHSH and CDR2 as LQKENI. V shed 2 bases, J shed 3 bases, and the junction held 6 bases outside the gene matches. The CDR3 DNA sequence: TGTGCCAGCTCACCATTTCAAGGGGGCGACTATGGCTACACCTTC. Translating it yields CASSPFQGGDYGYTF.

The CDR3 region has the DNA TGTGCCAGCAGTGATCTAGGACTTACCTACGAGCAGTACTTC. Translation: CASSDLGLTYEQYF. The rearrangement links TRBV2 to TRBJ2-7; D is possibly TRBD2 (5 bases). The CDR3 loop spans 14 amino acids. Germline V gene data show CDR1 as SNHLY and CDR2 as FYNNEI. V lost 3 bases and J lost 2, with 11 bases in between.

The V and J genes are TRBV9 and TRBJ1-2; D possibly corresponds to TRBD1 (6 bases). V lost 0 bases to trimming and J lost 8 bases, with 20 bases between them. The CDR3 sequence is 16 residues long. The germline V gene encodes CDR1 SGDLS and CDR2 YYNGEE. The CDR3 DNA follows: TGTGCCAGCAGCGTAGGATTAATTGGACAGATGACGGGCTACACCTTC. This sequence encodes CASSVGLIGQMTGYTF.

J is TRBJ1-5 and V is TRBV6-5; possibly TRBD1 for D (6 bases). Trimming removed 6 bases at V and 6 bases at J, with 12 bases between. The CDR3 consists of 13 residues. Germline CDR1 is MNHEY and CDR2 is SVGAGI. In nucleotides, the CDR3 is TGTGCCAGCAGACAGGGCTGGGGTCAGCCCCAGCATTTT. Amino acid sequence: CASRQGWGQPQHF.

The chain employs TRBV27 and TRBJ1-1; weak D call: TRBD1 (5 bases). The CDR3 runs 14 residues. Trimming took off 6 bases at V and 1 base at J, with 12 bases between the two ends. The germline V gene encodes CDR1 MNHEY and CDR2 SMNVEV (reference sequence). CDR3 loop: CASRLGGWNTEAFF. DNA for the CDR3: TGTGCCAGCAGACTGGGGGGGTGGAACACTGAAGCTTTCTTT.

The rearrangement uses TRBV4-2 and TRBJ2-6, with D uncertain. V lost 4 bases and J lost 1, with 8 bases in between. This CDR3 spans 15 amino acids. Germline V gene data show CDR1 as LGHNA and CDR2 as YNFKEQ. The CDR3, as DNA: TGTGCCAGCAGCCCGGACCTATCTGGGGCCAACGTCCTGACTTTC. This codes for CASSPDLSGANVLTF.

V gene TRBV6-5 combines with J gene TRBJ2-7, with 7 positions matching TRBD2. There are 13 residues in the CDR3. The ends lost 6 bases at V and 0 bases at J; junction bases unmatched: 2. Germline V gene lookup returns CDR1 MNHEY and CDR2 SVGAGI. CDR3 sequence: CASRRGISYEQYF. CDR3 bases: TGTGCCAGCAGGCGGGGGATCTCCTACGAGCAGTACTTC.

CDR3 in amino acids: CAWSDTSGDYF. CDR3 bases: TGTGCCTGGAGTGATACTAGCGGGGATTACTTC. This chain links TRBV30 with TRBJ2-7; 10 bases agree with TRBD2. The ends lost 1 base at V and 13 bases at J; junction bases unmatched: 4. This CDR3 region has 11 residues. Germline V gene data show CDR1 as GTSNPN and CDR2 as SVGIG (reference sequence). The full variable domain, its missing parts supplied by reference TRBV30 and TRBJ2-7, is SQTIHQWPATLVQPVGSPLSLECTVEGTSNPNLYWYRQAAGRGLQLLFYSVGIGQISSEVPQNLSASRPQDRQFILSSKKLLLSDSGFYLCAWSDTSGDYFGPGTRLTVT.

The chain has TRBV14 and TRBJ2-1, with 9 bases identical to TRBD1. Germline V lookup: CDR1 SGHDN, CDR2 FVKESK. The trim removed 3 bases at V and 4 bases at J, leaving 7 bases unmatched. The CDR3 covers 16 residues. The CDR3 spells CASSHEPGQGYNEQFF. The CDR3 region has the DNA TGTGCCAGCAGCCACGAACCGGGACAGGGATACAATGAGCAGTTCTTC.